Below, 16 T cell receptor beta chains from the same sample are listed, as sequenced in a study of cytomegalovirus exposure and HLA in healthy donors. The study ran its PCR with 60 Vbeta and 13 Jbeta primers. The table came from immunoSEQ multiplex PCR; TCRdb's copy has only in-frame clones and leaves some out. The repertoire consists of 90,000 to 150,000 clones, with roughly 80% occurring once and the leading ten covering 0.24%. The sample was PBMCs. The receptors derive from a man aged 50 to 59 in good health and CMV-seronegative.

The chain carries TRBV7-9 and TRBJ2-3; 7 nucleotides agree with TRBD2. The CDR3 spans 14 residues. The V and J ends lost 5 bases and 6 bases, in that order; junction bases with no gene match: 8. Germline lookup yields CDR1 SEHNR and CDR2 FQNEAQ (reference sequence). This chain's CDR3 is CASSLGSSGDTQYF. CDR3 DNA: TGTGCCAGCAGCCTGGGGAGTAGCGGGGATACGCAGTATTTT.

This chain connects TRBV6-6 to TRBJ2-5; 10 bases agree with TRBD2. The CDR3 covers 13 residues. V was pared by 6 bases and J by 9 bases, with 7 bases of the junction left unmatched. Per germline, CDR1 MNHNY and CDR2 SVGAGI (reference sequence). CDR3 loop: CASRGAGGMSQYF. The CDR3 nucleotides read TGTGCCAGCAGGGGAGCGGGGGGGATGTCCCAGTACTTC.

This chain uses TRBV5-6 with TRBJ1-6, with 8 positions matching TRBD1. The V gene's germline CDR1 is SGHDT and CDR2 YYEEEE. Trimming removed 4 bases from V and 7 bases from J; junction bases left unmatched: 13. This CDR3 has 17 amino acids. The DNA of the CDR3 is TGTGCCAGCAGCCTTCACCAGGGGGCCCCGAGAAATTCACCCCTCCACTTT. Protein sequence: CASSLHQGAPRNSPLHF.

The gene calls are TRBV5-1 and TRBJ2-2; the D gene is possibly TRBD1 (5 bases). CDR1 is SGHRS, CDR2 YFSETQ, per germline. This CDR3 region has 15 residues. Trimming took 1 base from V and 6 from J, leaving 13 bases between them. The DNA for the CDR3 is TGCGCCAGCAGCTTGAGGCAGGGCCCCGCCGGGGAGCTGTTTTTT. Translated, it gives CASSLRQGPAGELFF.

The CDR3, as DNA: TGTGCCACCAGCAGAACTTGGACAGGGATCTACGAGCAGTACTTC. It specifies CATSRTWTGIYEQYF. J is TRBJ2-7 and V is TRBV15; 8 bases agree with TRBD1. Losses at the gene ends were 2 bases for V and 3 bases for J; bases not matched to a gene: 6. Germline-derived CDR1 and CDR2 are LNHNV and YYDKDF (reference sequence). The CDR3 is 15 residues long.

This clone was observed once. The chain recombines TRBV4-1 with TRBJ2-1, with D unresolved. The V gene lost 1 base and the J gene lost 8 bases, with 12 bases spanning the gap. Germline assignment: CDR1 MGHRA and CDR2 YSYEKL. The CDR3 length is 14 residues. In nucleotides, the CDR3 is TGCGCCAGCAGCCAAGTTACAGTAGTGGATGAGCAGTTCTTC. Amino acid sequence: CASSQVTVVDEQFF.

The chain recombines TRBV6-5 with TRBJ2-5; D unclear. Germline loops: CDR1 MNHEY, CDR2 SVGAGI. V was pared by 2 bases and J by 4 bases, with 2 bases between. This CDR3 contains 11 residues. CDR3 sequence (DNA): TGTGCCAGCAGTTACCTAGAGACCCAGTACTTC. This translates into CASSYLETQYF.

The J gene is TRBJ1-1, the V gene TRBV27, with 10 bases fitting TRBD1. Germline V gene lookup returns CDR1 MNHEY and CDR2 SMNVEV (reference sequence). CDR3 length: 14 amino acids. With V trimmed by 0 bases and J by 11 bases, 6 bases remained unmatched. The CDR3 DNA sequence: TGTGCCAGCAGTTTATCCTGGGACAGGGGTTCGGCTTTCTTT. Its translation: CASSLSWDRGSAFF.

The V gene is TRBV30, the J gene TRBJ2-3; 9 bases agree with TRBD2. Trimming took 5 bases from V and 4 from J; bases not matched to a gene: 13. Germline V gene sequence: CDR1 GTSNPN, CDR2 SVGIG (reference sequence). The CDR3 contains 16 residues. CDR3 nucleotides: TGTGCCTGGTTGGGCGAAAGCGGGGGGAGGGCAGATACGCAGTATTTT. It encodes CAWLGESGGRADTQYF.

The CDR3, as DNA: TGTGCCACCAGCAGAGGGGCAGAATACGAGCAGTACTTC. Translation gives CATSRGAEYEQYF. The rearrangement joins TRBV15 to TRBJ2-7; D is unclear. The germline V gene encodes CDR1 LNHNV and CDR2 YYDKDF (reference sequence). The CDR3 is 13 amino acids. V was pared by 1 base and J by 4 bases, with 8 bases between.

The chain combines TRBV2 with TRBJ2-7; TRBD2 agrees at 9 bases. In germline, CDR1 is SNHLY, CDR2 FYNNEI. The CDR3 spans 14 residues. The ends lost 4 bases at V and 0 bases at J; junction bases unmatched: 1. The CDR3 is CASSASGVSYEQYF. CDR3 DNA sequence: TGTGCCAGCAGTGCTAGCGGGGTCTCCTACGAGCAGTACTTC.

J is TRBJ2-7 and V is TRBV28, with 7 positions matching TRBD1. CDR3 size: 12 residues. Per the germline V gene, CDR1 is MDHEN and CDR2 is SYDVKM. Unmatched junction bases numbered 9, after V lost 9 bases and J lost 7 bases. CDR3 sequence: CASQRQGAEQYF. The CDR3 DNA sequence: TGTGCCAGTCAAAGACAGGGCGCGGAGCAGTACTTC.

The J gene is TRBJ1-2, the V gene TRBV5-1; possibly TRBD1 for D (5 bases). The CDR3 extends over 16 amino acids. The germline V gene encodes CDR1 SGHRS and CDR2 YFSETQ. V lost 4 bases and J lost 4, with 20 bases in between. In nucleotides, the CDR3 is TGCGCCAGCAGCCCCGGGACTTTCTCCTCCCCCTATGGCTACACCTTC. Translated, it gives CASSPGTFSSPYGYTF.

The chain combines TRBV5-4 with TRBJ2-7; 8 bases match TRBD2. The CDR3 sequence is 16 residues long. CDR1 and CDR2 from the germline V gene are SGHNT and YYREEE (reference sequence). Trimming at V came to 4 bases and at J to 3 bases, leaving 12 bases not matched to a gene. CDR3 loop: CASSRFTSGPRYEQYF. Here the CDR3 DNA reads TGTGCCAGCAGCCGATTCACTAGCGGACCACGCTACGAGCAGTACTTC. Together with reference TRBV5-4 and TRBJ2-7, the CDR3 gives the full variable domain: ETGVTQSPTHLIKTRGQQVTLRCSSQSGHNTVSWYQQALGQGPQFIFQYYREEENGRGNFPPRFSGLQFPNYSSELNVNALELDDSALYLCASSRFTSGPRYEQYFGPGTRLTVT.

CDR3 coding DNA: TGCAGCGTTGAAGGCGGAGGGAACTACGAGCAGTACTTC. Protein product: CSVEGGGNYEQYF. The chain links TRBV29-1 to TRBJ2-7, with D tentatively TRBD2 (6 bases). The CDR3 consists of 13 residues. Trimming took off 1 base at V and 3 bases at J, with 10 bases between the two ends. Germline V gene lookup returns CDR1 SQVTM and CDR2 ANQGSEA.

This clone was counted a few times. CDR3 loop: CASSPPSGTAHTEAFF. In DNA, the CDR3 is TGTGCCAGCTCACCACCGTCCGGGACAGCTCACACTGAAGCTTTCTTT. This sequence joins TRBV18 and TRBJ1-1, with 7 bases fitting TRBD1. There are 16 residues in the CDR3. Germline V gives CDR1 KGHSH, CDR2 LQKENI. The trim removed 0 bases at V and 3 bases at J, leaving 7 bases unmatched.